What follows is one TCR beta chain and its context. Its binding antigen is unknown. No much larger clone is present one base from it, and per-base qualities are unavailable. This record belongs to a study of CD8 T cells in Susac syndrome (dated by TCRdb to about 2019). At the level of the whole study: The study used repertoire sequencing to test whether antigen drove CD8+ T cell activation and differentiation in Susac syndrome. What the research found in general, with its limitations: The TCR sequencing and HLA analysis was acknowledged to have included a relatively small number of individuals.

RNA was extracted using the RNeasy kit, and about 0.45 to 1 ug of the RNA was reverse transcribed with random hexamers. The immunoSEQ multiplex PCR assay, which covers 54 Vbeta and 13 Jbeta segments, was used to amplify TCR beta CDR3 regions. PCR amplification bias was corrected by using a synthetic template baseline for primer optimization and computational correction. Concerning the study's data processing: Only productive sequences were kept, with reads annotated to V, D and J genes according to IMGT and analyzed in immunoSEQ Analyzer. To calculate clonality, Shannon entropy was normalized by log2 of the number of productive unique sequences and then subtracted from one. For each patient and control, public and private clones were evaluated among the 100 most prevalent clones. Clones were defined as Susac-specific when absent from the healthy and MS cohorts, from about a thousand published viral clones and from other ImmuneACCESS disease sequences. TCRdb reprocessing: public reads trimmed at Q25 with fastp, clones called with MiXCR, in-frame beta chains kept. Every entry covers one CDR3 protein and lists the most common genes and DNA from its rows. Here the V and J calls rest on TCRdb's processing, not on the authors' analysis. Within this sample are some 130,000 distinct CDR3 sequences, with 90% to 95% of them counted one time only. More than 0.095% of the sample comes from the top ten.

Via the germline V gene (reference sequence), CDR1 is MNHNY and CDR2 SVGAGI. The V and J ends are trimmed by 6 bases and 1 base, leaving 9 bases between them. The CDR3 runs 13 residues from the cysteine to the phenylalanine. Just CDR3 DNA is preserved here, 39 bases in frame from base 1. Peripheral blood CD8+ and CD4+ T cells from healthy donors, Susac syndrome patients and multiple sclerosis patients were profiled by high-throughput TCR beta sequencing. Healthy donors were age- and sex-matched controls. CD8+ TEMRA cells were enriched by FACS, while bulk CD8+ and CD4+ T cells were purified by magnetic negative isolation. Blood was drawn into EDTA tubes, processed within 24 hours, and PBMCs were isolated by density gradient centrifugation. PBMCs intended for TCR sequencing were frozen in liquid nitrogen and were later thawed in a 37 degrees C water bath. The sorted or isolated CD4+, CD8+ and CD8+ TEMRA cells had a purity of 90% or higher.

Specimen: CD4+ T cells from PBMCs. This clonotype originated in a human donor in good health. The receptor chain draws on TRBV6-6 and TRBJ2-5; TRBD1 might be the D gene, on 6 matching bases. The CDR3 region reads CASRTGSQETQYF. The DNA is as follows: TGTGCCAGCAGAACAGGGAGCCAAGAGACCCAGTACTTC.